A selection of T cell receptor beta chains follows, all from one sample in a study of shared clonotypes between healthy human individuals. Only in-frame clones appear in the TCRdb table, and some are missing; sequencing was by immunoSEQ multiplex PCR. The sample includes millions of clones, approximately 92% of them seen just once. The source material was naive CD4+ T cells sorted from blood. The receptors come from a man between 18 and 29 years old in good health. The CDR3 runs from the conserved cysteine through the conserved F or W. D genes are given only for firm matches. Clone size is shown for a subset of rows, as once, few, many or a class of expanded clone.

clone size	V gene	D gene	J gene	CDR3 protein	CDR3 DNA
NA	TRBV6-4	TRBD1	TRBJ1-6	CARNIKHAGGYSYNSPLHF	TGTGCCAGAAACATAAAACATGCAGGGGGGTATTCCTATAATTCACCCCTCCACTTT
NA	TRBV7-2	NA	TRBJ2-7	CASSLGGVSYSYEQYF	TGTGCCAGCAGCTTAGGGGGGGTCTCCTACTCCTACGAGCAGTACTTC
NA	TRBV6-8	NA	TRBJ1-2	CASSPAILNYGYTF	TGTGCCAGCAGCCCAGCAATACTTAACTATGGCTACACCTTC
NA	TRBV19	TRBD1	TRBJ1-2	CASRGQGADYGYTF	TGTGCCAGTAGGGGACAGGGTGCAGACTATGGCTACACCTTC
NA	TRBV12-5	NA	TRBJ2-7	CASAQTSMGEQYF	TGTGCTAGTGCCCAGACTAGTATGGGGGAGCAGTACTTC
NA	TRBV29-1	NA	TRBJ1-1	CSVDPSDIPGTEAFF	TGCAGCGTTGACCCCTCAGATATCCCAGGGACTGAAGCTTTCTTT
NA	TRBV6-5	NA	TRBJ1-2	CASGSPGHGYTF	TGTGCCAGCGGCTCACCGGGACATGGCTACACCTTC
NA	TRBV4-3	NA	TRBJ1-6	CASSQEVTGYNSPLHF	TGCGCCAGCAGCCAAGAGGTCACAGGGTATAATTCACCCCTCCACTTT
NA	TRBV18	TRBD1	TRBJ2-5	CASSPLVGQVQETQYF	TGTGCCAGCTCACCACTTGTAGGACAGGTTCAAGAGACCCAGTACTTC
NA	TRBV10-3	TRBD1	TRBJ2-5	CAISADRAVKTQYF	TGTGCCATCAGTGCGGACAGGGCGGTGAAGACCCAGTACTTC
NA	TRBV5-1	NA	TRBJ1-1	CASSSRSRGVTEAFF	TGCGCCAGCAGCTCACGTTCCAGGGGCGTCACTGAAGCTTTCTTT
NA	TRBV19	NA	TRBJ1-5	CASSIRRQANQPQHF	TGTGCCAGTAGTATTCGACGACAGGCCAATCAGCCCCAGCATTTT
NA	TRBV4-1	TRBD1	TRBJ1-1	CASSQEKTGAMNTEAFF	TGCGCCAGCAGCCAAGAAAAGACAGGGGCCATGAACACTGAAGCTTTCTTT
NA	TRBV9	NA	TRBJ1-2	CASSVATGGLSLGGYTF	TGTGCCAGCAGCGTAGCTACTGGGGGCTTATCCTTGGGAGGCTACACCTTC
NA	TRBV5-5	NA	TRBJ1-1	CASRGTILTNTEAFF	TGTGCCAGCAGGGGGACCATCCTTACGAACACTGAAGCTTTCTTT
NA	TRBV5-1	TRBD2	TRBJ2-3	CASSPGGLGGRAKDTQYF	TGCGCCAGCAGCCCAGGGGGGCTGGGCGGGAGGGCCAAGGATACGCAGTATTTT
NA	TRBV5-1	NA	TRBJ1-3	CASSGLGGNTIYF	TGCGCCAGCAGCGGACTAGGGGGAAACACCATATATTTT
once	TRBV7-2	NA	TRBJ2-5	CASSLGGKETQYF	TGTGCCAGCAGCTTAGGCGGGAAAGAGACCCAGTACTTC
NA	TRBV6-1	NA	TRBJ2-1	CASSEQRGPYNEQFF	TGTGCCAGCAGTGAACAAAGGGGCCCCTACAATGAGCAGTTCTTC
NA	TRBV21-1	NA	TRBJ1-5	CASSKGDRGNQPQHF	TGTGCCAGCAGCAAAGGGGACAGGGGCAATCAGCCCCAGCATTTT
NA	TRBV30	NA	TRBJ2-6	CAWSETAGANVLTF	TGTGCCTGGAGTGAGACAGCTGGGGCCAACGTCCTGACTTTC
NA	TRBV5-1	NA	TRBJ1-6	CASSLGTRNSPLHF	TGCGCCAGCAGCTTGGGGACAAGAAATTCACCCCTCCACTTT
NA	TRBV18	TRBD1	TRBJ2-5	CASSPRTGQETQYF	TGTGCCAGCTCACCCCGGACAGGCCAAGAGACCCAGTACTTC
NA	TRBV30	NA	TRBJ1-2	CAWSVHQGGYTF	TGTGCCTGGAGTGTACATCAGGGGGGCTACACCTTC
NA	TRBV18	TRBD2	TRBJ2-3	CATSGLAGDTQYF	TGTGCCACCTCCGGACTAGCGGGGGATACGCAGTATTTT
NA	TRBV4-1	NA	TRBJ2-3	CASSPSGSTDTQYF	TGCGCCAGCAGCCCATCAGGGTCCACAGATACGCAGTATTTT
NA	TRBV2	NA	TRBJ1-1	CASSGQMNTEAFF	TGTGCCAGCAGTGGACAGATGAACACTGAAGCTTTCTTT
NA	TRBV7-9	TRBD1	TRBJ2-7	CASSLTGTGRLVEQYF	TGTGCCAGCAGCTTGACCGGGACAGGGAGGCTAGTCGAGCAGTACTTC
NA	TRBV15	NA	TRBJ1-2	CATSRSPLEGNNYGYTF	TGTGCCACCAGCAGATCCCCGTTGGAGGGTAACAACTATGGCTACACCTTC
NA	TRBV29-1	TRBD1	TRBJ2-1	CSVDGTALGYNEQFF	TGCAGCGTTGACGGGACAGCTCTAGGCTACAATGAGCAGTTCTTC
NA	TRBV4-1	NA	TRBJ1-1	CASSQPVAGFGTEAFF	TGCGCCAGCAGCCAACCAGTGGCCGGGTTCGGCACTGAAGCTTTCTTT
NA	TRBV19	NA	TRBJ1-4	CASSATVTNEKLFF	TGTGCCAGTAGCGCGACAGTAACTAATGAAAAACTGTTTTTT
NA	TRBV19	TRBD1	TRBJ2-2	CASSTDRRTGELFF	TGTGCCAGTAGTACGGACAGGCGGACCGGGGAGCTGTTTTTT
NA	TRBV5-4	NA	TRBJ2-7	CASSLDGTSSYEQYF	TGTGCCAGCAGCTTGGACGGGACCTCATCCTACGAGCAGTACTTC
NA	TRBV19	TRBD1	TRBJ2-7	CASSAGQGASYEQYF	TGTGCCAGTAGTGCGGGACAGGGGGCTTCCTACGAGCAGTACTTC
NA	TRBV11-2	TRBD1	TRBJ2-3	CASSPQGGQGDTQYF	TGTGCCAGCAGCCCCCAGGGGGGACAGGGAGATACGCAGTATTTT
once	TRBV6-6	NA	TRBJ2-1	CASKKGGYNEQFF	TGTGCCAGCAAGAAGGGTGGGTACAATGAGCAGTTCTTC
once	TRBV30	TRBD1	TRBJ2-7	CAWSVLGQGRYEQYF	TGTGCCTGGAGTGTACTAGGACAGGGGAGGTACGAGCAGTACTTC
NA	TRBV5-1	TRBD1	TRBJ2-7	CASSYGTGSAEQYF	TGCGCCAGCAGTTACGGGACAGGGTCAGCCGAGCAGTACTTC
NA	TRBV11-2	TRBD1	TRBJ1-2	CASSPAGQGRLYGYTF	TGTGCCAGCAGCCCCGCTGGACAGGGGCGCCTCTATGGCTACACCTTC
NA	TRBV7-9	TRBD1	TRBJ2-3	CASSQGDNPADTQYF	TGTGCCAGCAGCCAGGGGGACAACCCGGCGGATACGCAGTATTTT
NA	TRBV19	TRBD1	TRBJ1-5	CASSAQGASDNQPQHF	TGTGCCAGTAGTGCCCAGGGGGCGTCGGACAATCAGCCCCAGCATTTT
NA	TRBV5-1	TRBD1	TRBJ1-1	CASSLGTGKRVLTEAFF	TGCGCCAGCAGCCTCGGGACAGGGAAGAGGGTGTTAACTGAAGCTTTCTTT
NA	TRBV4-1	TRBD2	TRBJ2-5	CASSQAVLAGHQETQYF	TGCGCCAGCAGCCAAGCCGTACTAGCGGGGCACCAAGAGACCCAGTACTTC
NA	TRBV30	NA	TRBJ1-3	CAWSLQGGNTIYF	TGTGCCTGGAGTCTTCAGGGCGGAAACACCATATATTTT